The rows below give T cell receptor beta chains drawn from one sample of a study of graft-versus-host responses after intestinal transplantation. Measured with immunoSEQ multiplex PCR; TCRdb has only the in-frame clones, and not every one. The sample lists 35,000 to 55,000 clones, 85% to 95% seen once, with roughly 6% in the top ten. Material: PBMCs, obtained 786 days after a first intestinal transplant, on the day of a second. Receptor source: a human patient who received an intestinal transplant, so some T cells may come from the graft donor. Each CDR3 is given with its conserved first and last residue. D genes are given only for firm matches. Where a row states a size, it is once, few, many or the class of an expanded clone; other rows omit it.

>-|TRBD2|TRBV30|TRBJ2-7
TGTGCCTGGAGTGTTCCTAGCGGGTACTATCCCTACGAGCAGTACTTC
CAWSVPSGYYPYEQYF
>-|-|TRBV9|TRBJ1-1
TGTGCCAGCAGCATAGGACACGTGAACACTGAAGCTTTCTTT
CASSIGHVNTEAFF
>once|-|TRBV28|TRBJ1-6
TGTGCCAGCAGTTTACCGGGGCGAGCCCTCCACTTT
CASSLPGRALHF
>-|TRBD2|TRBV7-2|TRBJ2-5
TGTGCCAGCAGCTCATTGGGCGGGGGTCTCCAAGAGACCCAGTACTTC
CASSSLGGGLQETQYF
>-|-|TRBV6-5|TRBJ2-1
TGTGCCAGCAGTTTCAGGGGGGGTGAGCAGTTCTTC
CASSFRGGEQFF
>-|-|TRBV29-1|TRBJ1-5
TGCAGCGTTGGTCAGGGGTATCAGCCCCAGCATTTT
CSVGQGYQPQHF
>-|-|TRBV28|TRBJ2-3
TGTGCCAGCCTGGCGGACACAGATACGCAGTATTTT
CASLADTDTQYF
>-|-|TRBV6-6|TRBJ2-7
TGTGCCAGTTGGGGGAACTCCTACGAGCAGTACTTC
CASWGNSYEQYF
>-|-|TRBV2|TRBJ2-5
TGTGCCAGCAGTGAAGATCGAGAGACCCAGTACTTC
CASSEDRETQYF
>few|TRBD1|TRBV6-4|TRBJ2-3
TGTGCCAGCAGTGACGGGACAGGGGGCACAGATACGCAGTATTTT
CASSDGTGGTDTQYF
>-|-|TRBV4-2|TRBJ1-3
TGTGCCAGCAGCCAAGATGGGCCAGGGTCTGGAAACACCATATATTTT
CASSQDGPGSGNTIYF
>-|-|TRBV5-1|TRBJ1-1
TGCGCCAGCTCCTCTCACGCGCCGAACACTGAAGCTTTCTTT
CASSSHAPNTEAFF
>-|-|TRBV21-1|TRBJ2-7
TGTGCCAGCAACTTGACTAGCGGGGTCCCCTACGAGCAGTACTTC
CASNLTSGVPYEQYF
>-|-|TRBV29-1|TRBJ2-7
TGCAGCGTGAGACGTCGAGGCCCAGGCTACGAGCAGTACTTC
CSVRRRGPGYEQYF
>-|-|TRBV18|TRBJ2-3
TGTGCCAGCTCAGCCCGGGACCCCACAGATACGCAGTATTTT
CASSARDPTDTQYF
>-|-|TRBV12-5|TRBJ1-1
TGTGCTAGTGGTTTAGTAGGGAATGAAGCTTTCTTT
CASGLVGNEAFF
>-|TRBD1|TRBV7-6|TRBJ1-1
TGTGCCAGCAGCTTCCGGGACAGGCGCTATTTGAACACTGAAGCTTTCTTT
CASSFRDRRYLNTEAFF
>-|TRBD1|TRBV7-6|TRBJ2-1
TGTGCCAGCAGCTCGACAGGGAGAGGTGAGCAGTTCTTC
CASSSTGRGEQFF
>-|-|TRBV19|TRBJ2-1
TGTGCCAGTAGTATAGGTACGCGCAATGAGCAGTTCTTC
CASSIGTRNEQFF
>-|TRBD1|TRBV7-2|TRBJ2-4
TGTGCCAGCAGCTTTGACAGGGACATTCAGTACTTC
CASSFDRDIQYF
>-|-|TRBV6-5|TRBJ1-1
TGTGCCAGCAGTGCTAACGTAGGGCGGGGTGAAGCTTTCTTT
CASSANVGRGEAFF
>once|-|TRBV4-1|TRBJ2-4
TGCGCCAGCAGCCCAGGATTCTACATTCAGTACTTC
CASSPGFYIQYF